This is a list of T cell receptor beta chains from one sample in a study of T cells in Graves' hyperthyroidism and ophthalmopathy. From the multiplex PCR reads, TCRdb called clonotypes with MiXCR, one entry per CDR3 protein. Of more than 500,000 distinct CDR3 sequences detected, about 14% appear once; the ten largest clones hold 14%. The sequencing sample was made of blood. The receptors derive from a woman in her thirties or forties with Graves' hyperthyroidism. Both conserved end residues are part of each CDR3. Each record gives: D gene, J gene, V gene, clone size, CDR3 DNA, CDR3 protein. A D gene is named only where the DNA matches it firmly. Part of the rows lack a size; the others show once, few, many or a class for expanded clones.

d_call: NA; j_call: TRBJ1-1; v_call: TRBV2; clone_size: many; cdr3_nt: TGTGCCAGCATCGATTTTAGGGGGGTGAACACTGAAGCTTTCTTT; cdr3_aa: CASIDFRGVNTEAFF
d_call: TRBD2; j_call: TRBJ2-1; v_call: TRBV20-1; clone_size: many; cdr3_nt: TGCAGTGCGGCCGGACTAGCGGGGGCCAATGAGCAGTTCTTC; cdr3_aa: CSAAGLAGANEQFF
d_call: NA; j_call: TRBJ1-1; v_call: TRBV20-1; clone_size: many; cdr3_nt: TGCAGTGCTAGAGATGGGACCAACACTGAAGCTTTCTTT; cdr3_aa: CSARDGTNTEAFF
d_call: NA; j_call: TRBJ1-4; v_call: TRBV7-9; clone_size: many; cdr3_nt: TGTGCCAGCAGCCCGCAGGGGTTTCGGGATGAAAAACTGTTTTTT; cdr3_aa: CASSPQGFRDEKLFF
d_call: NA; j_call: TRBJ2-3; v_call: TRBV28; clone_size: many; cdr3_nt: TGTGCCAGCAGTCCGAGGGGGTTGAAGGGAACAGATACGCAGTATTTT; cdr3_aa: CASSPRGLKGTDTQYF
d_call: NA; j_call: TRBJ2-5; v_call: TRBV7-8; clone_size: many; cdr3_nt: TGTGCCAGCAGCTTATACACGGGAAACCAAGAGACCCAGTACTTC; cdr3_aa: CASSLYTGNQETQYF
d_call: NA; j_call: TRBJ2-3; v_call: TRBV12-3/TRBV12-4; clone_size: many; cdr3_nt: TGTGCCAGCAGTTCCCCCGGTCGCACAGATACGCAGTATTTT; cdr3_aa: CASSSPGRTDTQYF
d_call: TRBD2; j_call: TRBJ2-1; v_call: TRBV20-1; clone_size: few; cdr3_nt: TGCAGTGCTAGTTTTTCCCGCGGGAGGGCCCCTGAGCAGTTCTTC; cdr3_aa: CSASFSRGRAPEQFF
d_call: TRBD2; j_call: TRBJ2-1; v_call: TRBV19; clone_size: NA; cdr3_nt: TGTGCCAGTAGAACCCCCCCGACTAGCGGGAGTGGGAGTGAGCAGTTCTTC; cdr3_aa: CASRTPPTSGSGSEQFF
d_call: TRBD2; j_call: TRBJ2-7; v_call: TRBV25-1; clone_size: few; cdr3_nt: TGTGCCAGCAGTGAATTCGGTGGCGGGAGTCACTACGAGCAGTACTTC; cdr3_aa: CASSEFGGGSHYEQYF
d_call: NA; j_call: TRBJ2-2; v_call: TRBV7-2; clone_size: many; cdr3_nt: TGTGCCAGCAGCAATCCTAGGGGGGACACCGGGGAGCTGTTTTTT; cdr3_aa: CASSNPRGDTGELFF
d_call: NA; j_call: TRBJ2-3; v_call: TRBV3-1; clone_size: many; cdr3_nt: TGTGCCAGCAGCCCGGGACTTAGCCGCACAGATACGCAGTATTTT; cdr3_aa: CASSPGLSRTDTQYF
d_call: TRBD2; j_call: TRBJ2-1; v_call: TRBV7-9; clone_size: NA; cdr3_nt: TGTGCCAGCAGGACGACTAGCGGGCCCTACAATGAGCAGTTCTTC; cdr3_aa: CASRTTSGPYNEQFF
d_call: TRBD2; j_call: TRBJ2-3; v_call: TRBV28; clone_size: many; cdr3_nt: TGTGCCAGCAGTTCGGGACTACCAGATACGCAGTATTTT; cdr3_aa: CASSSGLPDTQYF
d_call: TRBD2; j_call: TRBJ2-1; v_call: TRBV7-8; clone_size: NA; cdr3_nt: TGCGCCAGCAGCCAACGGACTAGCGGGAAGTCGGAGGAGCAGTTCTTC; cdr3_aa: CASSQRTSGKSEEQFF
d_call: NA; j_call: TRBJ2-1; v_call: TRBV5-1; clone_size: many; cdr3_nt: TGCGCCAGCAGCGTTCATGAGCGTACCTACAATGAGCAGTTCTTC; cdr3_aa: CASSVHERTYNEQFF